Each of the 28 T cell receptor beta chains below was sequenced from the same sample in a study of cytomegalovirus exposure and HLA in healthy donors. PCR was performed using 60 Vbeta and 13 Jbeta primers. Clones were read by immunoSEQ multiplex PCR, and TCRdb kept only the in-frame ones, dropping some. The sample has approximately 110,000 clones; approximately 84% are singletons. Sequencing was carried out using PBMCs. Every receptor here comes from a man between 50 and 59 years old in good health and CMV-seronegative.

This chain connects TRBV7-9 to TRBJ1-2; D is perhaps TRBD1 (6 bases). This CDR3 is built from 14 residues. The germline V gene has CDR1 SEHNR and CDR2 FQNEAQ (reference sequence). V lost 2 bases to trimming and J lost 4 bases, with 11 bases between them. This chain's CDR3 is CASSLQGNSYGYTF. The CDR3 nucleotides are TGTGCCAGCAGCTTACAGGGGAATAGCTATGGCTACACCTTC.

The chain uses TRBV28 and TRBJ2-6; possible D gene TRBD2, 5 bases. CDR3 length equals 15 residues. Germline V gives CDR1 MDHEN, CDR2 SYDVKM. Trimming shortened V by 8 bases and J by 1 base, and 12 bases separated the two germline ends. The DNA of the CDR3 is TGTGCCAGCCTAGGACTCCTTTCTGGGGCCAACGTCCTGACTTTC. Amino acid sequence: CASLGLLSGANVLTF.

The sample holds one count of this clone. The chain combines TRBV19 with TRBJ1-5; TRBD1 matches 7 bases. Per the germline V gene, CDR1 is LNHDA and CDR2 is SQIVND (reference sequence). Unmatched junction bases numbered 5, after V lost 5 bases and J lost 1 base. The CDR3 loop spans 15 amino acids. CDR3 DNA sequence: TGTGCCAGTAGTTCTTCGGACAGGAGCAATCAGCCCCAGCATTTT. Translating it yields CASSSSDRSNQPQHF.

The gene calls are TRBV2 and TRBJ2-5; 7 nucleotides match TRBD2. The CDR3 contains 15 residues. V shed 2 bases, J shed 3 bases, and the junction held 6 bases outside the gene matches. Looked up from germline, CDR1 is SNHLY and CDR2 is FYNNEI. The CDR3 is CASSETRGEKETQYF. The CDR3 DNA reads as TGTGCCAGCAGTGAAACACGGGGGGAAAAAGAGACCCAGTACTTC.

This clone has just a few counts. The chain recombines TRBV7-9 with TRBJ1-5, with D tentatively TRBD1 (5 bases). Per germline, CDR1 SEHNR and CDR2 FQNEAQ (reference sequence). The CDR3 totals 13 residues. V dropped 1 base and J dropped 7 bases, with 8 bases sitting between them. DNA for the CDR3: TGTGCCAGCAGCTTAGAGGGGCCCCAGCCCCAGCATTTT. This gives the protein CASSLEGPQPQHF.

Worth noting for this clone: Relative to the germline gene, one junction end is altered; a read error may explain this. The chain employs TRBV7-7 and TRBJ2-5, with D perhaps TRBD2 (6 bases). CDR3 length: 13 residues. In germline, CDR1 is SSHAT, CDR2 FNYEAQ (reference sequence). The CDR3 here is CASSTGLQETQYF. CDR3 DNA sequence: TGTGCTAGCAGCACGGGACTCCAAGAGACCCAGTACTTC.

V usage is TRBV28 and J usage is TRBJ2-1; 12 bases align to TRBD2. CDR1 and CDR2 from the germline V gene are MDHEN and SYDVKM. V lost 8 bases and J lost 2; bases outside the gene matches: 7. CDR3 length: 16 amino acids. The CDR3 DNA sequence: TGTGCCAGCCCTCCTAGCGGGAGGGGGACCTACAATGAGCAGTTCTTC. It translates to CASPPSGRGTYNEQFF.

As to this clone: The DNA is left out, because the CDR3 cannot be placed on it with certainty; the CDR3 is given as TCRdb lists it. The J gene is TRBJ2-6, the V gene TRBV21-1; TRBD2, as called in the table, went unchecked against the DNA. TRBV21-1 is described as a pseudogene. 18 amino acids form the CDR3, both terminal residues included. Here the CDR3 reads CASSKLRAVASGANVLTF.

This sequence joins TRBV25-1 and TRBJ2-1, with a tentative D call TRBD1 (6 bases). Trimming removed 6 bases at V and 9 bases at J, with 27 bases between. Germline CDR1 MGHDK, CDR2 SYGVNS. The CDR3 length is 17 residues. The CDR3: CASSAGLDSLFVPEQFF. The CDR3 DNA reads TGTGCCAGCAGCGCTGGGCTGGACAGTTTGTTTGTACCTGAGCAGTTCTTC.

This clone was seen more than once but under ten times. The gene calls are TRBV11-1 and TRBJ2-7, with a possible D match to TRBD2 (6 bases). Trimming shortened V by 5 bases and J by 3 bases, and 14 bases separated the two germline ends. The CDR3 length is 14 residues. CDR1 is SGHAT and CDR2 is FQDESV in the germline V gene (reference sequence). The CDR3 bases are TGTGCCAGCAGCCCCGCGCGGGAAGGCTACGAGCAGTACTTC. Translating it yields CASSPAREGYEQYF.

J is TRBJ2-5 and V is TRBV30; TRBD2 matches at 9 bases. The V gene's germline CDR1 is GTSNPN and CDR2 SVGIG (reference sequence). The CDR3 spans 14 residues. J gave up 1 base and V 3 bases, and 3 bases lay outside the gene matches. The CDR3 region has the DNA TGTGCCTGGAGGAGAGCGGGGGGCCAAGAGACCCAGTACTTC. Its protein is CAWRRAGGQETQYF.

The chain uses TRBV4-1 and TRBJ2-2; TRBD2 might be the D (5 bases). Germline values: CDR1 MGHRA, CDR2 YSYEKL. The CDR3 runs 18 residues. V was clipped by 1 base and J by 4 bases, with 19 bases between them. CDR3 sequence: CASSQAQRPGGRTGELFF. The CDR3 bases are TGCGCCAGCAGCCAAGCCCAACGGCCGGGCGGGCGCACCGGGGAGCTGTTTTTT.

J is TRBJ1-1 and V is TRBV6-5; D is ambiguous. V gave up 2 bases and J gave up 7 bases, with 17 bases separating them. Per the germline V gene, CDR1 is MNHEY and CDR2 is SVGAGI. This CDR3 region has 15 residues. The CDR3 protein is CASSYNGEELYEAFF. The DNA of the CDR3 is TGTGCCAGCAGTTACAATGGCGAGGAACTGTATGAAGCTTTCTTT.

The chain has TRBV6-5 and TRBJ2-1; D may be TRBD2 (5 bases). The germline V gene encodes CDR1 MNHEY and CDR2 SVGAGI. The CDR3 consists of 16 residues. V was trimmed by 4 bases and J by 0 bases, leaving 13 bases between them. CDR3 coding DNA: TGTGCCAGCAGTTCCAGCATACGGGGCTCCTACAATGAGCAGTTCTTC. Protein sequence: CASSSSIRGSYNEQFF.

This clone has only a few counts. The rearrangement uses TRBV27 and TRBJ2-7; 9 bases align to TRBD1. In germline, CDR1 is MNHEY, CDR2 SMNVEV (reference sequence). The CDR3 totals 14 residues. Trimming cost V 6 bases and J 6 bases; bases outside gene matches: 9. The chain's CDR3 is CASRSPGQGSEQYF. The CDR3 bases are TGTGCCAGCAGATCTCCGGGACAGGGTAGCGAGCAGTACTTC.

The CDR3 DNA reads as TGTGCCAGTAGTATACCGACTAGGGTCACCGGGGAGCTGTTTTTT. This codes for CASSIPTRVTGELFF. This chain connects TRBV19 to TRBJ2-2; TRBD2 might be the D (6 bases). Trimming took off 2 bases at V and 4 bases at J, with 11 bases between the two ends. Germline values: CDR1 LNHDA, CDR2 SQIVND (reference sequence). The CDR3 covers 15 residues.

The chain joins TRBV2 to TRBJ1-2; D uncertain. This CDR3 has 11 residues. Trimming removed 7 bases from V and 7 bases from J, with 10 bases in between. The V gene's germline CDR1 is SNHLY and CDR2 FYNNEI. The CDR3 protein is CASNSYIGYTF. DNA of the CDR3: TGTGCCAGCAACAGTTATATTGGCTACACCTTC.

The V gene is TRBV19, the J gene TRBJ2-1; TRBD2 agrees at 15 bases. V lost 6 bases to trimming and J lost 10 bases; unmatched junction nucleotides: 7. Germline CDR1 is LNHDA and CDR2 is SQIVND (reference sequence). The CDR3 is made up of 15 amino acids. CDR3 in amino acids: CASSPRTSGRAEQFF. The CDR3 DNA reads TGTGCCAGTAGCCCTCGGACTAGCGGGAGGGCCGAGCAGTTCTTC.

J is TRBJ2-3 and V is TRBV2; 7 bases align to TRBD2. Losses at the gene ends were 6 bases for V and 5 bases for J; bases not matched to a gene: 2. CDR3 length: 12 amino acids. Germline V lookup: CDR1 SNHLY, CDR2 FYNNEI. DNA for the CDR3: TGTGCCAGCAGGTCGGGGGGAGATACGCAGTATTTT. This translates into CASRSGGDTQYF.

The chain is built from TRBV5-6 and TRBJ1-2; D is unclear. Germline-derived CDR1 and CDR2 are SGHDT and YYEEEE. Trimming removed 4 bases at V and 4 bases at J, with 14 bases between. This CDR3 region has 14 residues. CDR3: CASSPDIYSYGYTF. Written as DNA, the CDR3 is TGTGCCAGCAGCCCCGACATCTATAGCTATGGCTACACCTTC.

CDR3 sequence reads: CASNLDRGEAFF. The DNA for the CDR3 is TGCGCCAGCAACCTGGACAGGGGTGAAGCTTTCTTT. The chain employs TRBV4-3 and TRBJ1-1; 9 bases line up with TRBD1. V lost 7 bases and J lost 7; bases outside the gene matches: 4. CDR3 length: 12 amino acids. The germline V gene encodes CDR1 LGHNA and CDR2 YSLEER.

V and J are TRBV5-1 and TRBJ1-2; D might be TRBD1 (6 bases). Germline loops: CDR1 SGHRS, CDR2 YFSETQ. V lost 4 bases and J lost 1, with 11 bases in between. This CDR3 is 14 amino acids long. Written as DNA, the CDR3 is TGCGCCAGCAGCGCCGGACAGAATAACTATGGCTACACCTTC. Protein product: CASSAGQNNYGYTF.

The V call is TRBV14, the J call TRBJ1-3; 9 positions match TRBD1. Losses at the gene ends were 0 bases for V and 0 bases for J; bases not matched to a gene: 6. Germline loops: CDR1 SGHDN, CDR2 FVKESK. CDR3 length equals 18 residues. The CDR3, as DNA: TGTGCCAGCAGCCAAGAAAGGGGGACAGGGATCTCTGGAAACACCATATATTTT. Translating gives CASSQERGTGISGNTIYF.

The chain has TRBV10-3 and TRBJ1-3; D may be TRBD1 (6 bases). Looked up from germline, CDR1 is ENHRY and CDR2 is SYGVKD. V was trimmed by 6 bases and J by 1 base, leaving 13 bases between them. CDR3 length equals 15 residues. The CDR3 DNA is TGTGCCATCAGAGCTCAGGGGAGTTCTGGAAACACCATATATTTT. Protein: CAIRAQGSSGNTIYF.

This chain joins TRBV25-1 and TRBJ2-4, with D possibly matching TRBD2 (5 bases). V was trimmed by 4 bases and J by 1 base, leaving 14 bases between them. CDR3 length: 16 residues. Germline-derived CDR1 and CDR2 are MGHDK and SYGVNS. CDR3 DNA: TGTGCCAGCAGTGCCCTCGGGGTCGGGGCCAAAAACATTCAGTACTTC. Protein: CASSALGVGAKNIQYF.

This sequence joins TRBV21-1 and TRBJ1-1; the table calls TRBD1, which could not be checked here. TRBV21-1 is a pseudogene locus. The CDR3 is made up of 16 amino acids. CDR3 sequence: CASSKNFRGSLYEAFF. The DNA for the CDR3 is TGTGCCAGCAGCAAAAATTTCAGGGGGTCTCTCTATGAAGCTTTCTTT.

The rearrangement uses TRBV18 and TRBJ1-1; a weak D match, TRBD1 (5 bases). The CDR3 loop spans 15 amino acids. The V and J ends lost 6 bases and 5 bases respectively, with 19 bases between them. Germline-derived CDR1 and CDR2 are KGHSH and LQKENI. The CDR3 sequence: CASSVGRDRHTEAFF. CDR3 nucleotide sequence: TGTGCCAGCTCCGTTGGGAGGGACCGACATACTGAAGCTTTCTTT.

V and J are TRBV5-1 and TRBJ2-5; D is possibly TRBD2 (6 bases). The J call is uncertain, as TRBJ2-7 better fits the DNA end. Germline CDR1 and CDR2: SGHRS and YFSETQ. The CDR3 runs to 14 residues. CDR3 in amino acids: CASSLGTRGYEQYF. The CDR3, as DNA: TGCGCCAGCAGCTTGGGGACGCGGGGCTACGAGCAGTACTTC.